This is a list of T cell receptor beta chains from one sample in a study of blood T cell repertoires in COVID-19. Sequencing was performed with immunoSEQ multiplex PCR; in TCRdb, only in-frame clones are kept and a portion is missing. This sample has 250,000 to 350,000 clones, with 85% to 90% found just once. Material for sequencing was PBMCs or T cells enriched from blood (not recorded which). The receptor source for this set is a woman aged 18-29 years who had recovered from COVID-19. The conserved cysteine and the conserved F or W are not part of the CDR3 here. A clone size is listed for some rows: how often the clone was seen (once, few, many), or a class if it is expanded.

TRBJ1-2	TRBV3-1/TRBV3-2	NA	ASSTGIAGYT
TRBJ1-2	TRBV5-6	once	ASSFKGHSYT
TRBJ1-1	TRBV28	NA	ASSLYSLGARGTEAF
TRBJ2-3	TRBV3-1/TRBV3-2	NA	ASSLGWRATDTQY
TRBJ2-1	TRBV9	NA	ASSVAGGPWNEQF
TRBJ1-1	TRBV2	NA	ASRADGAGAF
TRBJ2-7	TRBV28	NA	ASSRNFGLAYNEQY
TRBJ1-1	TRBV28	NA	ASSLSGGDTEAF
TRBJ1-1	TRBV10-3	few	AISDSTGPFAEAF
TRBJ1-4	TRBV5-4	few	ASSLRQGREKLF
TRBJ1-2	TRBV7-8	once	ASSLWEGTGDYGYT
TRBJ2-7	TRBV30	NA	AWSVGSGIYEQY
TRBJ1-1	TRBV6-5	NA	ASSHGQGGAF
TRBJ1-1	TRBV11-2	NA	ASSLDQGWVTEAF
TRBJ1-1	TRBV19	NA	ASSEQGGTEAF
TRBJ1-4	TRBV5-1	once	ASSLQPTNEKLF
TRBJ1-1	TRBV27	NA	ASSPWTVSRDTEAF
TRBJ1-4	TRBV2	NA	ASREGQGNEKLF